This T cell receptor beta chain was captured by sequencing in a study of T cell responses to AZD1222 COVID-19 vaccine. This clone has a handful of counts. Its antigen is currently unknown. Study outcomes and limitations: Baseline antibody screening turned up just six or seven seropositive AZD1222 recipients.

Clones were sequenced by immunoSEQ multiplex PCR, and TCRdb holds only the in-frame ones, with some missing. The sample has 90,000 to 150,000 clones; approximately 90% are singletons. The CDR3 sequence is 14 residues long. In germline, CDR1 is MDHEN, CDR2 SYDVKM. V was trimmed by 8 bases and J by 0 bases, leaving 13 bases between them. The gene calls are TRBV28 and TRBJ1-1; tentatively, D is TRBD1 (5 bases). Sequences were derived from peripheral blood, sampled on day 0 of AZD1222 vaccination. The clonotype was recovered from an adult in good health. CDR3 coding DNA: TGTGCCAGCGCTCCCGGGGCCATGAACACTGAAGCTTTCTTT. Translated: CASAPGAMNTEAFF. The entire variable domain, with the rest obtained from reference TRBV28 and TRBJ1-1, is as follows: DVKVTQSSRYLVKRTGEKVFLECVQDMDHENMFWYRQDPGLGLRLIYFSYDVKMKEKGDIPEGYSVSREKKERFSLILESASTNQTSMYLCASAPGAMNTEAFFGQGTRLTVV.